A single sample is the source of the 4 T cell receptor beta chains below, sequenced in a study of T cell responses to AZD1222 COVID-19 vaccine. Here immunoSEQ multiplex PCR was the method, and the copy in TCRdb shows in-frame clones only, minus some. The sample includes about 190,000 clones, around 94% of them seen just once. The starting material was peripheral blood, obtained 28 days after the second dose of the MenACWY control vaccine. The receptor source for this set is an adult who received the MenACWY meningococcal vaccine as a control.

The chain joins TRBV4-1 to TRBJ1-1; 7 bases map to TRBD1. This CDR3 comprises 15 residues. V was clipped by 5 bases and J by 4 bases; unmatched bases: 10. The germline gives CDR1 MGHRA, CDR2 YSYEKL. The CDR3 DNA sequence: TGCGCCAGCAGCTCCTCTGGAGGGGGCATCACTGAAGCTTTCTTT. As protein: CASSSSGGGITEAFF.

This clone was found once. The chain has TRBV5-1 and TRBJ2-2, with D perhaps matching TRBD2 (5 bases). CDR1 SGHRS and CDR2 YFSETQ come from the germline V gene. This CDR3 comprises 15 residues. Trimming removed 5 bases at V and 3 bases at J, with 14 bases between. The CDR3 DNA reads TGCGCCAGCAGGCTGGGAGCCCCCGACACCGGGGAGCTGTTTTTT. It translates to CASRLGAPDTGELFF.

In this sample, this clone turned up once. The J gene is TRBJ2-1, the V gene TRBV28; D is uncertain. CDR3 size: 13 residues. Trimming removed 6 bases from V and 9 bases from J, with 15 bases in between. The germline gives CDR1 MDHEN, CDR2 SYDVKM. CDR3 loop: CASRYVSEIEQFF. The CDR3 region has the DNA TGTGCCAGCAGGTACGTGAGCGAGATTGAGCAGTTCTTC.

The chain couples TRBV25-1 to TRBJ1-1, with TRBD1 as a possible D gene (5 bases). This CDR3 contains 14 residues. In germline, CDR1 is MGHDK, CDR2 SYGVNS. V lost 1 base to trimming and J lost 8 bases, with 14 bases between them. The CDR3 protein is CASSEFRGTEEAFF. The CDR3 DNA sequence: TGTGCCAGCAGTGAATTTCGTGGGACGGAGGAAGCTTTCTTT.